This TCR beta chain was captured by sequencing in a study of blood T cells in healthy people across ages. This clonotype was recorded a few times. With 5 bases removed from V and 4 bases from J, the gap between germline ends came to 14 bases. CDR1 is MNHEY and CDR2 is SVGEGT in the germline V gene. CDR3 length: 14 residues. Sample-barcoded 5' priming and a J-beta primer mix drove a second PCR of about 7 to 12 cycles. TCRdb re-called the 5' RACE reads through MiXCR, storing one row per CDR3 protein. The table records over a million distinct CDR3 sequences, under 30% of them present only once. This sample was also put to use in a study of T cells of mothers and their children.

The specimen was blood. The gene calls are TRBV6-2 or TRBV6-3 and TRBJ2-5, with D unresolved. The clonotype comes from a girl aged 2 to 10 in good health. The chain's CDR3 is CASSPFMLGETQYF. In nucleotides, the CDR3 is TGTGCCAGCAGTCCGTTTATGCTTGGAGAGACCCAGTACTTC.